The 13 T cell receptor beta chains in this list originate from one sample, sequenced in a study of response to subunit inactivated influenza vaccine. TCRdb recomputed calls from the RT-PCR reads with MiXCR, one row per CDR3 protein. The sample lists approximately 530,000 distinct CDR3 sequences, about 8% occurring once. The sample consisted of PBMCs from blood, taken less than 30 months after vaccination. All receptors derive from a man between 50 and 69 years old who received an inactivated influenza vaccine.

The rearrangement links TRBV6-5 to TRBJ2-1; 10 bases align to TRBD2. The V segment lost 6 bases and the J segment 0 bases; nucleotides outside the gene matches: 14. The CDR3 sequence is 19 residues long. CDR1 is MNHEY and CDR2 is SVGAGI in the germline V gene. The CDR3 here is CASRSSPLAGPLSYNEQFF. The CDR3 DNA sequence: TGTGCCAGCAGATCCTCCCCACTAGCGGGACCCCTCTCCTACAATGAGCAGTTCTTC.

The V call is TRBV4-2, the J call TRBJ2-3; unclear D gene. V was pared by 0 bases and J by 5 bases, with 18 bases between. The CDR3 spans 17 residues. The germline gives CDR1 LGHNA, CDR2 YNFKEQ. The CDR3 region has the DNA TGTGCCAGCAGCCAAGATCTCGGCCGACGCTTCGGAGATACGCAGTATTTT. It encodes CASSQDLGRRFGDTQYF.

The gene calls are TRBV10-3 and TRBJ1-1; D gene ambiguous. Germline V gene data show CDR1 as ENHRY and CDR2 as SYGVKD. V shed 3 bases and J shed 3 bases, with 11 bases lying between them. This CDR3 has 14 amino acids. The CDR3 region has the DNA TGTGCCATCAGTGAAGGCCTGGGAGACACTGAAGCTTTCTTT. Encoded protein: CAISEGLGDTEAFF.

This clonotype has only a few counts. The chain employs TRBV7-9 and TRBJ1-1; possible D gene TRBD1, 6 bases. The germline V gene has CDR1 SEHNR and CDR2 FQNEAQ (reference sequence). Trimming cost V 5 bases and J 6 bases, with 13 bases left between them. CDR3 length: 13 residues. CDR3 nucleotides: TGTGCCAGCAGCCCAACAGGGTTTTCTGAAGCTTTCTTT. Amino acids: CASSPTGFSEAFF. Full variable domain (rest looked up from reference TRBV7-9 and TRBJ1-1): DTGVSQNPRHKITKRGQNVTFRCDPISEHNRLYWYRQTLGQGPEFLTYFQNEAQLEKSRLLSDRFSAERPKGSFSTLEIQRTEQGDSAMYLCASSPTGFSEAFFGQGTRLTVV.

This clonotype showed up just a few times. CDR3 sequence: CATRDRGLNQPQHF. CDR3 coding DNA: TGTGCCACCAGGGACAGGGGACTTAATCAGCCCCAGCATTTT. V usage is TRBV24-1 and J usage is TRBJ1-5, with 9 bases matching TRBD1. Losses at the gene ends were 7 bases for V and 4 bases for J; bases not matched to a gene: 4. This CDR3 has 14 residues. From germline, CDR1 is KGHDR and CDR2 SFDVKD.

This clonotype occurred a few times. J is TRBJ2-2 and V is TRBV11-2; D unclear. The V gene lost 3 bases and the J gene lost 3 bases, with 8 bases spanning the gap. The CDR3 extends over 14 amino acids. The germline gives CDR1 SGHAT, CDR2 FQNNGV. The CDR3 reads CASSLAIYTGELFF. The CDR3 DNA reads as TGTGCCAGCAGCTTGGCCATATACACCGGGGAGCTGTTTTTT.

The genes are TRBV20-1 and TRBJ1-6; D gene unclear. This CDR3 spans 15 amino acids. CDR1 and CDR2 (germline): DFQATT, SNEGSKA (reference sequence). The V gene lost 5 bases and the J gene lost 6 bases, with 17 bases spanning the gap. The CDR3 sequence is CSAPPTPFSNSPLHF. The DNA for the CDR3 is TGCAGTGCTCCCCCGACCCCATTCTCTAATTCACCCCTCCACTTT.

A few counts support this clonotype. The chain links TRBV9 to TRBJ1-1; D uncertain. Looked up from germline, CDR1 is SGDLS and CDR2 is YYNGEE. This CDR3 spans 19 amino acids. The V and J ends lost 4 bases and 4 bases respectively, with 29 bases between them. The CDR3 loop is CASSPRSYIGLNLGTEAFF. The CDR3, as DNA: TGTGCCAGCAGCCCCCGGAGCTATATTGGCCTTAACTTGGGCACTGAAGCTTTCTTT.

CDR3 region: CASSIRGSGANVLTF. The DNA of the CDR3 is TGTGCCAGCAGCATCCGGGGCTCTGGGGCCAACGTCCTGACTTTC. The chain carries TRBV7-6 and TRBJ2-6, with D possibly matching TRBD2 (5 bases). The germline CDR1 and CDR2 sequences are SGHVS and FNYEAQ. This CDR3 is built from 15 residues. Trimming shortened V by 5 bases and J by 0 bases, and 8 bases separated the two germline ends.

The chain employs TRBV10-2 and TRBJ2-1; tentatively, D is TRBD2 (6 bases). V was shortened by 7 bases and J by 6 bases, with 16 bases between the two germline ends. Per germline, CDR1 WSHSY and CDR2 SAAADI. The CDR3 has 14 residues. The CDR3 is CASTRTNGGNEQFF. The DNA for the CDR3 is TGCGCCAGCACAAGGACTAACGGGGGCAATGAGCAGTTCTTC.

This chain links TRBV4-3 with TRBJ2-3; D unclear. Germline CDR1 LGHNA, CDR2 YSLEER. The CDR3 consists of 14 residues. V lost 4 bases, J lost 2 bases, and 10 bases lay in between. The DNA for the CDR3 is TGCGCCAGCAGCCGAGAGACAACCACAGATACGCAGTATTTT. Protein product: CASSRETTTDTQYF.

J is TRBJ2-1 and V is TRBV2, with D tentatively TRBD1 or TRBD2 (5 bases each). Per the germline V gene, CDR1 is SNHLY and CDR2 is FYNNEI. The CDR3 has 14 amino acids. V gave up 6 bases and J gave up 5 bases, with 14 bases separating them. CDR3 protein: CASSTRGVNNEQFF. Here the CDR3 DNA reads TGTGCCAGCAGCACAAGAGGGGTCAACAATGAGCAGTTCTTC.

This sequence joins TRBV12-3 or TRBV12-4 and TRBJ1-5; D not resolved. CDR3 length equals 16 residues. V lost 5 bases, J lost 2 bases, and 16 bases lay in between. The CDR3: CASSNGWVMGNQPQHF. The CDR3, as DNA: TGTGCCAGCAGTAACGGCTGGGTTATGGGCAATCAGCCCCAGCATTTT.